The 15 T cell receptor beta chains reported below all come from one sample, sequenced in a study of T-cell reconstitution after alpha-beta-depleted transplantation in children. The library targeted TCRbeta and was prepared with unique molecular identifiers. A single record per CDR3 protein comes from TCRdb applying MiXCR to the PCR reads. The profile shows a few hundred thousand distinct CDR3 sequences, approximately 10% of them singletons. The sequencing here drew on PBMCs from the stem cell graft donor, taken from the stem cell graft. The receptors come from a human donor who donated a stem cell graft to a child with acute myeloid leukemia.

In its sample, this clonotype was seen many times. The chain links TRBV7-2 to TRBJ2-1; D gene ambiguous. Trimming shortened V by 2 bases and J by 0 bases, and 11 bases separated the two germline ends. CDR3 length: 16 amino acids. CDR1 SGHTA and CDR2 FQGNSA come from the germline V gene. The CDR3 reads CASSLMIASSYNEQFF. The CDR3 DNA reads as TGTGCCAGCAGCTTAATGATCGCAAGCTCCTACAATGAGCAGTTCTTC.

This clonotype has a handful of counts. This chain links TRBV3-1 with TRBJ2-7; tentative D call: TRBD2 (6 bases). The CDR3 sequence is 15 residues long. Looked up from germline, CDR1 is LGHDT and CDR2 is YNNKEL (reference sequence). V was cut by 1 base and J by 6 bases, with 16 bases left in between. CDR3: CASSQGWTRRAEQYV. In nucleotides, the CDR3 is TGTGCCAGCAGCCAAGGTTGGACACGGAGGGCCGAGCAGTACGTC.

This clonotype was observed a handful of times. The chain has TRBV15 and TRBJ2-5, with 9 bases that match TRBD1. The junction had 7 bases not matched to a gene; V was cut back by 0 bases and J by 5 bases. Looked up from germline, CDR1 is LNHNV and CDR2 is YYDKDF (reference sequence). The CDR3 extends over 16 amino acids. The CDR3 nucleotides read TGTGCCACCAGCAGAGATCCAACAGGGGGCCTGGAGACCCAGTACTTC. This gives the protein CATSRDPTGGLETQYF.

The V and J genes are TRBV5-4 and TRBJ2-6; TRBD1 aligns across 11 bases. Looked up from germline, CDR1 is SGHNT and CDR2 is YYREEE (reference sequence). J was trimmed by 2 bases and V by 0 bases; bases with no gene match: 1. The CDR3 consists of 17 residues. In DNA, the CDR3 is TGTGCCAGCAGCTTGGCGGGACAGGGGGCTGGGGCCAACGTCCTGACTTTC. It encodes CASSLAGQGAGANVLTF. Supplemented by reference TRBV5-4 and TRBJ2-6, the full variable domain reads ETGVTQSPTHLIKTRGQQVTLRCSSQSGHNTVSWYQQALGQGPQFIFQYYREEENGRGNFPPRFSGLQFPNYSSELNVNALELDDSALYLCASSLAGQGAGANVLTFGAGSRLTVL.

The genes are TRBV20-1 and TRBJ2-3; 12 bases fit TRBD2. Looked up from germline, CDR1 is DFQATT and CDR2 is SNEGSKA (reference sequence). The CDR3 contains 14 residues. The junction had 3 bases not matched to a gene; V was cut back by 6 bases and J by 2 bases. The CDR3 bases are TGCAGTGCCCGGACTAGCGGGACCACAGATACGCAGTATTTT. This sequence encodes CSARTSGTTDTQYF.

Many counts were recorded for this clonotype. This chain connects TRBV12-3 or TRBV12-4 to TRBJ1-1; D may be TRBD1 (5 bases). The CDR3 covers 13 residues. Trimming stripped 7 bases from V and 5 bases from J, with 14 bases between. CDR3: CASTKGMRTEAFF. The CDR3 DNA is TGTGCCAGCACAAAGGGGATGAGGACTGAAGCTTTCTTT.

This clonotype was counted a few times. V gene TRBV20-1 combines with J gene TRBJ1-5; D is perhaps TRBD1 (5 bases). The V end lost 3 bases, the J end lost 5 bases, and 11 bases lay between the germline ends. Germline lookup yields CDR1 DFQATT and CDR2 SNEGSKA (reference sequence). This CDR3 contains 13 residues. The CDR3 DNA is TGCAGTGCTAGTCGAGGGGAGCATCAGCCCCAGCATTTT. This translates into CSASRGEHQPQHF.

This clonotype was picked up a small number of times. The V and J genes are TRBV12-3 or TRBV12-4 and TRBJ2-3, with TRBD1 matching over 8 bases. This CDR3 contains 16 residues. The V segment lost 4 bases and the J segment 2 bases; nucleotides outside the gene matches: 8. The CDR3: CASSWTGTGITDTQYF. In nucleotides, the CDR3 is TGTGCCAGCAGTTGGACAGGGACAGGTATCACAGATACGCAGTATTTT.

The chain couples TRBV13 to TRBJ2-7, with D possibly TRBD2 on 6 matching bases. The V end was cut by 0 bases, the J end by 3 bases, with 12 bases between. The length of the CDR3 is 15 residues. Germline CDR1 is PRHDT and CDR2 is FYEKMQ (reference sequence). CDR3 sequence (DNA): TGTGCCAGCAGCTTAGGTCCCGGGAGTGACTACGAGCAGTACTTC. Amino acid sequence: CASSLGPGSDYEQYF.

There are a few counts of this clonotype. A junction boundary mismatches the germline segment, possibly from a read error. The chain recombines TRBV10-3 with TRBJ2-5; the D is unclear. The CDR3 sequence is 15 residues long. Germline V gene lookup returns CDR1 ENHRY and CDR2 SYGVKD. This chain's CDR3 is CAISESGLYQETQYF. As DNA, the CDR3 is TGTGCCATCAGTGAGTCGGGGTTGTACCAGGAGACCCAGTACTTC.

This clonotype was seen more than once but under ten times. The chain couples TRBV6-2 or TRBV6-3 to TRBJ1-1; D perhaps matches TRBD1 (6 bases). V lost 2 bases, J lost 4 bases, and 23 bases lay in between. This CDR3 region has 18 residues. Germline V gene sequence: CDR1 MNHEY, CDR2 SVGEGT. The CDR3 nucleotides read TGTGCCAGCAGTTACGAGTTCGGGGGCGATTTATCTGGCACTGAAGCTTTCTTT. Residues: CASSYEFGGDLSGTEAFF.

This clonotype was observed a few times. The chain employs TRBV29-1 and TRBJ2-3, with a weak D call TRBD2 (7 bases). The CDR3 length is 18 residues. V lost 4 bases, J lost 4 bases, and 27 bases lay in between. The germline CDR1 and CDR2 sequences are SQVTM and ANQGSEA. CDR3 DNA sequence: TGCAGCGTTGGCGTTCGATCTCGACCCGAGGGGGGGGCAGATACGCAGTATTTT. This translates into CSVGVRSRPEGGADTQYF.

This clonotype was recorded many times. The CDR3 nucleotides read TGCGCCAGCATGGAGACAGGGGGCGATGAGCAGTTCTTC. Protein sequence: CASMETGGDEQFF. The chain recombines TRBV5-1 with TRBJ2-1; 10 bases match TRBD1. This CDR3 contains 13 residues. Germline V gene data show CDR1 as SGHRS and CDR2 as YFSETQ. V lost 6 bases to trimming and J lost 8 bases; unmatched junction nucleotides: 5. The complete variable domain, with remaining parts taken from reference TRBV5-1 and TRBJ2-1, reads KAGVTQTPRYLIKTRGQQVTLSCSPISGHRSVSWYQQTPGQGLQFLFEYFSETQRNKGNFPGRFSGRQFSNSRSEMNVSTLELGDSALYLCASMETGGDEQFFGPGTRLTVL.

The gene calls are TRBV14 and TRBJ2-6; no firm D call. The CDR3 length is 13 residues. V was pared by 8 bases and J by 4 bases, with 9 bases between. Germline CDR1 SGHDN, CDR2 FVKESK. The CDR3 sequence is CASGFSGANVLTF. CDR3 DNA sequence: TGTGCCAGCGGGTTCTCCGGGGCCAACGTCCTGACTTTC. Full variable domain (remainder filled in from reference TRBV14 and TRBJ2-6): EAGVTQFPSHSVIEKGQTVTLRCDPISGHDNLYWYRRVMGKEIKFLLHFVKESKQDESGMPNNRFLAERTGGTYSTLKVQPAELEDSGVYFCASGFSGANVLTFGAGSRLTVL.

The sample holds many counts of this clonotype. This chain connects TRBV29-1 to TRBJ2-3, with a tentative D call TRBD1 (6 bases). The CDR3 totals 12 residues. The V gene's germline CDR1 is SQVTM and CDR2 ANQGSEA. The CDR3 region has the DNA TGCAGTCAACAGGGAGACACAGATACGCAGTATTTT. Translation: CSQQGDTDTQYF.